The clone carrying this T cell receptor beta chain was seen a few times. Its target is not known. Trimming shortened V by 0 bases and J by 4 bases, and 7 bases separated the two germline ends. The CDR3 covers 13 residues. Germline V lookup: CDR1 LNHNV, CDR2 YYDKDF (reference sequence). This sample stems from a study of T cells in Graves' hyperthyroidism and ophthalmopathy. Study-wide findings and caveats: Onset of ophthalmopathy came a median roughly 6.5 months after the model predicted it. Most thyroid clonotypes with frequency above 0.001 were detected in blood.

TCR beta CDR3 sequences were amplified from RNA transcripts. The study used the HTBI primer set for a first-round RT-PCR of the TCR CDR3. TCRdb analysed the multiplex PCR reads with MiXCR anew, one entry per CDR3 protein. The sample consists of some 620,000 distinct CDR3 sequences, under 20% of them appearing once. PBMCs were derived from around 10 ml fresh peripheral blood. The clonotype comes from a woman aged 30 to 39 with Graves' hyperthyroidism. This chain links TRBV15 with TRBJ2-7; D gene ambiguous. The sample taken for sequencing was blood. The CDR3 DNA reads as TGTGCCACCAGCAGAGATCAACGGTACGAGCAGTACTTC. Residues: CATSRDQRYEQYF.